The present entry profiles one T cell receptor (beta chain) with its context. The V gene's germline CDR1 is MRHNA and CDR2 SNTAGT. This CDR3 has 14 residues. V lost 6 bases to trimming and J lost 3 bases, with 14 bases between them. This sample is part of a study of blood T cell repertoires in COVID-19. Background on the study: COVID-19 samples collected from the United States, Italy and Spain covered acute and convalescent phases. The cDNA or gDNA used as material had been derived from T cells, B-cell-depleted T cells, or PBMCs.

Profiled with immunoSEQ multiplex PCR; TCRdb holds only in-frame clones, not every one. Of around 200,000 clones in the sample, approximately 82% were seen once. Sequencing was done on a sample of peripheral blood. V is TRBV6-4 and J is TRBJ1-1, with D possibly TRBD1 on 6 matching bases. The TCR sequence derives from a woman aged 45-60 years with acute or convalescent COVID-19. This CDR3 is CASRRTALDTEAFF. The CDR3 DNA sequence: TGTGCCAGCAGGCGGACAGCCCTGGACACTGAAGCTTTCTTT.